These 30 T cell receptor beta chains were sequenced from one sample in a study of blood T cell repertoires in COVID-19. Repertoires were generated with immunoSEQ multiplex PCR, while TCRdb's copy carries only in-frame clones and drops some. The data contain about 160,000 clones, approximately 82% of them seen just once; the ten biggest clones take up about 20%. The sequenced material came from peripheral blood. The receptors come from a woman of 80 years or more with acute or convalescent COVID-19.

This clone was picked up a small number of times. This chain connects TRBV10-1 to TRBJ1-1, with 7 bases fitting TRBD1. The CDR3 extends over 14 amino acids. The V gene end was trimmed by 3 bases and the J gene end by 7 bases; junction bases not matched to a gene: 8. Germline values: CDR1 WNHNN, CDR2 SYGVQD (reference sequence). CDR3 sequence: CASSDGDSRYEAFF. The CDR3 nucleotides are TGCGCCAGCAGTGATGGGGACAGTCGTTATGAAGCTTTCTTT.

The CDR3 nucleotides read TGTGCCAGCAGTTACTCGGCCAGGGGTAGCACCGGGGAGCTGTTTTTT. Its translation is CASSYSARGSTGELFF. V gene TRBV6-6 combines with J gene TRBJ2-2; tentative D call: TRBD1 (6 bases). Trimming cost V 0 bases and J 4 bases, with 12 bases left between them. Germline CDR1 MNHNY, CDR2 SVGAGI (reference sequence). This CDR3 contains 16 residues.

The V call is TRBV15, the J call TRBJ2-1; D is uncertain. V was cut by 5 bases and J by 7 bases, with 12 bases left in between. The CDR3 totals 13 residues. Germline loops: CDR1 LNHNV, CDR2 YYDKDF (reference sequence). The CDR3 spells CATSPPPRNEQFF. CDR3 in DNA: TGTGCCACCAGCCCTCCCCCCCGGAATGAGCAGTTCTTC.

This clone occurred a few times. V and J are TRBV11-2 and TRBJ1-6, with TRBD1 matching over 7 bases. This CDR3 spans 16 amino acids. Germline V gene sequence: CDR1 SGHAT, CDR2 FQNNGV. With 6 bases clipped from V and 0 bases from J, the junction kept 5 bases outside the gene matches. CDR3 nucleotides: TGTGCCAGCAGAAGGGGGCGAAGCTCCTATAATTCACCCCTCCACTTT. Residues: CASRRGRSSYNSPLHF.

The V gene is TRBV4-1, the J gene TRBJ1-1; 7 bases line up with TRBD1. Germline V CDR1 and CDR2: MGHRA, YSYEKL. This CDR3 is 16 amino acids long. V trimming: 2 bases; J trimming: 1 base; junction bases outside the gene matches: 7. The CDR3 nucleotides are TGCGCCAGCAGCCAAAGACAGGGCACTAAGAACACTGAAGCTTTCTTT. It yields the protein CASSQRQGTKNTEAFF.

The V gene is TRBV2, the J gene TRBJ2-5; D gene uncertain. This CDR3 comprises 12 residues. V lost 5 bases and J lost 2, with 6 bases in between. The germline V gene has CDR1 SNHLY and CDR2 FYNNEI. CDR3 nucleotides: TGTGCCAGCAGTTATACTCAAGAGACCCAGTACTTC. Protein product: CASSYTQETQYF.

J is TRBJ1-2 and V is TRBV5-6; TRBD1 is a possible D gene (6 bases). Germline CDR1 is SGHDT and CDR2 is YYEEEE. Trimming stripped 4 bases from V and 3 bases from J, with 10 bases between. The CDR3 sequence is 13 residues long. CDR3 protein: CASSLGQHYGYTF. Here the CDR3 DNA reads TGTGCCAGCAGCCTAGGACAGCACTATGGCTACACCTTC. Filled out from reference TRBV5-6 and TRBJ1-2, the complete variable domain reads DAGVTQSPTHLIKTRGQQVTLRCSPKSGHDTVSWYQQALGQGPQFIFQYYEEEERQRGNFPDRFSGHQFPNYSSELNVNALLLGDSALYLCASSLGQHYGYTFGSGTRLTVV.

This clone was observed a single time. CDR3 nucleotide sequence: TGTGCCAGCAGCTATAATAGCAATCAGCCCCAGCATTTT. Translating gives CASSYNSNQPQHF. This chain links TRBV12-3 or TRBV12-4 with TRBJ1-5; no reliable D call. Trimming took 6 bases from V and 0 from J, leaving 6 bases between them. This CDR3 comprises 13 residues.

The V call is TRBV28, the J call TRBJ2-4; perhaps TRBD2 as D (6 bases). With 6 bases removed from V and 1 base from J, the gap between germline ends came to 10 bases. This CDR3 region has 14 residues. Germline V gene lookup returns CDR1 MDHEN and CDR2 SYDVKM. Here the CDR3 reads CASRAGLAKNIQYF. CDR3 bases: TGTGCCAGCAGGGCGGGATTGGCCAAAAACATTCAGTACTTC.

The genes are TRBV2 and TRBJ2-7; 7 nucleotides align to TRBD1. The germline gives CDR1 SNHLY, CDR2 FYNNEI. CDR3 size: 13 residues. Trimming at V came to 7 bases and at J to 1 base, leaving 4 bases not matched to a gene. As DNA, the CDR3 is TGTGCCAGCACCGACAGGGAATCCTACGAGCAGTACTTC. Its protein is CASTDRESYEQYF.

V usage is TRBV12-5 and J usage is TRBJ1-5; 7 bases line up with TRBD1. The germline CDR1 and CDR2 sequences are LGHNT and FRNRAP. There are 16 residues in the CDR3. Trimming at V came to 6 bases and at J to 3 bases, leaving 11 bases not matched to a gene. CDR3 in amino acids: CASGQPTGSANQPQHF. The CDR3 bases are TGTGCTAGTGGACAACCGACAGGGTCGGCCAATCAGCCCCAGCATTTT.

This clone has just one count. The chain recombines TRBV19 with TRBJ2-1; D remains ambiguous. The germline V gene encodes CDR1 LNHDA and CDR2 SQIVND (reference sequence). This CDR3 has 16 amino acids. Trimming removed 6 bases at V and 8 bases at J, with 23 bases between. The CDR3 nucleotides read TGTGCCAGTAGACCTGAGGCCATCTCCACGAGGTATGAGCAGTTCTTC. Protein: CASRPEAISTRYEQFF.

The chain links TRBV19 to TRBJ1-1; D not certain. This CDR3 has 16 residues. The V gene's germline CDR1 is LNHDA and CDR2 SQIVND (reference sequence). Trimming stripped 0 bases from V and 0 bases from J, with 11 bases between. CDR3 protein: CASSIEGRVMNTEAFF. In nucleotides, the CDR3 is TGTGCCAGTAGTATAGAAGGGAGGGTTATGAACACTGAAGCTTTCTTT.

This clone appeared once. The V gene is TRBV4-2, the J gene TRBJ2-2, with 11 bases matching TRBD2. Germline V gene lookup returns CDR1 LGHNA and CDR2 YNFKEQ. The V and J ends lost 1 base and 5 bases, in that order; junction bases with no gene match: 9. CDR3 length: 18 amino acids. The CDR3 bases are TGTGCCAGCAGCCAAGCGAGGCTAGCGGGAGGAGGGACCGGGGAGCTGTTTTTT. Its translation: CASSQARLAGGGTGELFF.

Note on this clone: This same CDR3 is encoded by further DNA sequences in the sample. The chain is built from TRBV18 and TRBJ1-2; 8 bases map to TRBD1. This CDR3 region has 14 residues. Germline assignment: CDR1 KGHSH and CDR2 LQKENI. The J segment lost 3 bases and the V segment lost 5 bases, leaving 5 bases of the junction unmatched. The CDR3 coding sequence is TGTGCCAGCTCAAGGACAGGGCGTGACTATGGCTACACCTTC. Residues: CASSRTGRDYGYTF.

The chain couples TRBV5-4 to TRBJ2-6; D gene uncertain. Germline CDR1 is SGHNT and CDR2 is YYREEE (reference sequence). The CDR3 contains 18 residues. V was clipped by 0 bases and J by 4 bases, with 17 bases between them. The CDR3 sequence: CASSLVWQAERGANVLTF. CDR3 in DNA: TGTGCCAGCAGCTTGGTTTGGCAGGCTGAGAGAGGGGCCAACGTCCTGACTTTC.

Points on this clone: Germline is not matched at one junction end, which may reflect a read error. The rearrangement joins TRBV5-8 to TRBJ2-7, with D perhaps matching TRBD1 (6 bases). This CDR3 has 16 residues. Germline V gene sequence: CDR1 SGHTS, CDR2 YDEGEE. In nucleotides, the CDR3 is TGTGCCGGCAGCTTGACCCCGGGGACACGCGCCTACGAGCAGTACTTC. This codes for CAGSLTPGTRAYEQYF.

This clone is a singleton in its sample. The J gene is TRBJ2-5, the V gene TRBV7-9; 7 bases agree with TRBD2. CDR1 and CDR2 (germline): SEHNR, FQNEAQ (reference sequence). The length of the CDR3 is 14 residues. J lost 13 bases, V lost 2 bases, and 13 bases had no gene match. This CDR3 reads CASSLPSGLLPLYF. The CDR3 region has the DNA TGTGCCAGCAGCTTACCTAGCGGCCTCCTTCCTCTGTACTTC.

V gene TRBV6-6 combines with J gene TRBJ2-5; perhaps TRBD2 as D (6 bases). Trimming pared 9 bases from V and 5 bases from J, leaving 13 bases between. This CDR3 region has 12 residues. Germline-derived CDR1 and CDR2 are MNHNY and SVGAGI (reference sequence). Here the CDR3 reads CASRGSGETQYF. DNA of the CDR3: TGTGCCAGTCGGGGGTCGGGGGAGACCCAGTACTTC.

The chain uses TRBV24-1 and TRBJ2-2; 7 bases are shared with TRBD1. Germline values: CDR1 KGHDR, CDR2 SFDVKD. The CDR3 has 14 amino acids. V lost 4 bases to trimming and J lost 6 bases; unmatched junction nucleotides: 4. The CDR3 nucleotides are TGTGCCACCAGTGACCCCGGGACAGCCGGGGAGCTGTTTTTT. Its translation is CATSDPGTAGELFF.

A few counts support this clone. The gene calls are TRBV19 and TRBJ1-2; 8 bases are a match to TRBD1. The CDR3 covers 14 residues. The germline V gene has CDR1 LNHDA and CDR2 SQIVND (reference sequence). V lost 9 bases, J lost 0 bases, and 6 bases stayed unmatched. CDR3 protein: CASLSDRANYGYTF. CDR3 coding DNA: TGTGCCAGCCTTTCGGACAGGGCTAACTATGGCTACACCTTC.

The gene calls are TRBV5-6 and TRBJ1-4, with D possibly matching TRBD1 (6 bases). Germline lookup yields CDR1 SGHDT and CDR2 YYEEEE. This CDR3 contains 16 residues. The V gene lost 1 base and the J gene lost 4 bases, with 14 bases spanning the gap. The CDR3 DNA reads as TGTGCCAGCAGCTTGCAGGGGAGTAGATATAATGAAAAACTGTTTTTT. Amino acid sequence: CASSLQGSRYNEKLFF.

The chain carries TRBV6-5 and TRBJ2-5; 8 positions match TRBD1. V shed 11 bases, J shed 2 bases, and the junction held 7 bases outside the gene matches. The CDR3 sequence is 13 residues long. CDR1 is MNHEY and CDR2 is SVGAGI in the germline V gene. The CDR3 nucleotides are TGTGCCTCTATGTGGGACAGGCAAGAGACCCAGTACTTC. It yields the protein CASMWDRQETQYF.

This chain uses TRBV12-3 or TRBV12-4 with TRBJ2-1; a possible D gene is TRBD2 (5 bases). V was pared by 8 bases and J by 9 bases, with 14 bases between. The CDR3 is made up of 12 amino acids. The CDR3: CASGESPGEQFF. CDR3 coding DNA: TGTGCCAGCGGGGAGTCCCCAGGTGAGCAGTTCTTC.

This chain connects TRBV6-5 to TRBJ1-3, with D maybe TRBD1 (6 bases). Germline V gene lookup returns CDR1 MNHEY and CDR2 SVGAGI. This CDR3 has 14 residues. Deletions cut 7 bases from V and 2 bases from J, with 12 bases between. Written as DNA, the CDR3 is TGTGCCAGCATTAGAACAGGGACTGGAAACACCATATATTTT. It specifies CASIRTGTGNTIYF.

This chain links TRBV5-1 with TRBJ2-7; a possible D gene is TRBD2 (5 bases). CDR3 length: 15 residues. Trimming cost V 1 base and J 7 bases, with 18 bases left between them. From germline, CDR1 is SGHRS and CDR2 YFSETQ. Written as DNA, the CDR3 is TGCGCCAGCAGCTTGACGTTCCTTAACCCGGGGGAGCAGTACTTC. Its translation: CASSLTFLNPGEQYF. Full variable domain (rest looked up from reference TRBV5-1 and TRBJ2-7): KAGVTQTPRYLIKTRGQQVTLSCSPISGHRSVSWYQQTPGQGLQFLFEYFSETQRNKGNFPGRFSGRQFSNSRSEMNVSTLELGDSALYLCASSLTFLNPGEQYFGPGTRLTVT.

This chain links TRBV5-4 with TRBJ1-1; weak D call: TRBD1 (5 bases). CDR3 length: 14 residues. V gave up 10 bases and J gave up 0 bases, with 16 bases separating them. CDR1 is SGHNT and CDR2 is YYREEE in the germline V gene (reference sequence). The CDR3 loop reads CAGHVRDLNTEAFF. DNA of the CDR3: TGTGCCGGCCACGTCAGGGATTTGAACACTGAAGCTTTCTTT.

The V call is TRBV7-9, the J call TRBJ1-3, with D possibly matching TRBD1 (5 bases). The ends were cut back, 5 bases at V and 3 bases at J, with 11 bases in the middle. The CDR3 spans 14 residues. Germline V gene data show CDR1 as SEHNR and CDR2 as FQNEAQ (reference sequence). The CDR3 loop is CASSRGEGGNTIYF. The CDR3 bases are TGTGCCAGCAGCCGAGGGGAGGGTGGAAACACCATATATTTT. The variable domain in full, with the rest retrieved from reference TRBV7-9 and TRBJ1-3, is DTGVSQNPRHKITKRGQNVTFRCDPISEHNRLYWYRQTLGQGPEFLTYFQNEAQLEKSRLLSDRFSAERPKGSFSTLEIQRTEQGDSAMYLCASSRGEGGNTIYFGEGSWLTVV.

The gene calls are TRBV14 and TRBJ1-6; 7 bases align to TRBD1. Per germline, CDR1 SGHDN and CDR2 FVKESK. The CDR3 is 13 residues long. J gave up 12 bases and V 6 bases, and 8 bases lay outside the gene matches. The CDR3 DNA is TGTGCCAGCAGGGTTGGACAGGACCAACCCCTCCACTTT. Protein: CASRVGQDQPLHF.

V and J are TRBV6-2 or TRBV6-3 and TRBJ2-7; 11 bases are a match to TRBD2. Germline lookup yields CDR1 MNHEY and CDR2 SVGEGT. CDR3 length: 15 amino acids. The trim removed 5 bases at V and 4 bases at J, leaving 7 bases unmatched. CDR3 loop: CASSVAGGPIYEQYF. The CDR3 bases are TGTGCCAGCAGTGTAGCGGGAGGGCCAATTTACGAGCAGTACTTC.